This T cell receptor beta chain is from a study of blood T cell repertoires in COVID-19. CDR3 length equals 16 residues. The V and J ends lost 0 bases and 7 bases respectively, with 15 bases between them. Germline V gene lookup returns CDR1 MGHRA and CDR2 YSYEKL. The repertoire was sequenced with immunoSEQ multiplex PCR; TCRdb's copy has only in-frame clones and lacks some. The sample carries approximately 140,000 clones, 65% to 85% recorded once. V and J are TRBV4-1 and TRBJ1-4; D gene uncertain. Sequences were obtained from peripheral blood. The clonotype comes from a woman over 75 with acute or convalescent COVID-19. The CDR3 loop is CASSQDLASRGEKLFF. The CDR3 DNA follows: TGCGCCAGCAGCCAAGATCTAGCCTCGCGGGGTGAAAAACTGTTTTTT.